The table lists the clone carrying this T cell receptor beta chain with a few counts. Its cognate antigen is unknown. Samples each had at least 6 micrograms of total RNA extracted. It was with a sample-barcoded 5' primer and a J-beta primer mix that a second PCR of about 6 to 12 cycles was run. TCRdb recomputed calls from the 5' RACE reads with MiXCR, one row per CDR3 protein. The sample has about 1,600,000 distinct CDR3 sequences; around 39% are singletons. This sample stems from a study of blood T cells in healthy people across ages. Study-level results: Long-lived donors had more naive CD4+ cells and higher diversity than aged donors.

CDR1 and CDR2 from the germline V gene are MGHRA and YSYEKL. CDR3 length: 18 amino acids. Trimming took 0 bases from V and 2 from J; bases not matched to a gene: 7. The clonotype was recovered from a young woman in good health. The rearrangement links TRBV4-1 to TRBJ2-3; 11 bases are shared with TRBD2. The specimen was blood. CDR3 nucleotide sequence: TGCGCCAGCAGCCAAGATCTAGCGGGAGGCCCCCCCACAGATACGCAGTATTTT. It specifies CASSQDLAGGPPTDTQYF.